This TCR beta chain was identified during a study of T cell repertoires in aging, cancer and after chemotherapy. A mixed TRB-A/B primer pool amplified rearranged TRB by multiplex touch-down PCR. TCRdb reprocessed the multiplex PCR reads with MiXCR, giving one entry per CDR3 protein. The table records roughly 9,100 distinct CDR3 sequences, under 35% of them present only once. TCR beta rearrangements were amplified from peripheral blood genomic DNA. Per the germline V gene, CDR1 is LNHDA and CDR2 is SQIVND (reference sequence). V lost 9 bases and J 2 bases, leaving 25 bases between the germline ends. The CDR3 is 17 amino acids.

The receptor was derived from a human donor in good health. The sample comprised blood. V and J are TRBV19 and TRBJ1-1; D is possibly TRBD1 (5 bases). The CDR3: CASSLDRPGRVNTEAFF. The CDR3 DNA is TGTGCCAGCAGCTTGGATCGCCCCGGCAGGGTTAACACTGAAGCTTTCTTT.